The present T cell receptor (beta chain) was sequenced within a study of control samples from healthy donors and cancer patients. The assay was immunoSEQ multiplex PCR, and TCRdb's table has in-frame clones only and misses some. The repertoire includes 95,000 to 100,000 clones, about 89% of them detected once, and over 6.5% sits in the top ten. V gave up 0 bases and J gave up 10 bases, with 19 bases separating them. The germline CDR1 and CDR2 sequences are ENHRY and SYGVKD. This CDR3 spans 16 amino acids. The V call is TRBV10-3, the J call TRBJ2-1, with D possibly matching TRBD2 (5 bases). The origin of this receptor is a man aged 25 to 45 in good health. The sample comprised blood. The CDR3 DNA reads TGTGCCATCAGTGAGTCGTCCTGGACCGCCACGGGGGAGCAGTTCTTC. Translating it yields CAISESSWTATGEQFF.